Detailed here is one T cell receptor (beta chain). This sample was taken from a study of blood T cell repertoires in COVID-19. Study-level information: COVID-19 samples from acute and convalescent phases originated in the United States, Italy and Spain. PBMCs, B-cell-depleted T cells, or T cells were the source of the cDNA or gDNA that made up the material.

Authors' processing steps: Estimation of nucleated cell counts was performed using reference gene primer amplification. Clones were read by immunoSEQ multiplex PCR, and TCRdb kept only the in-frame ones, dropping some. That table furnishes V, J and clone size, whereas the DNA furnished D and trimming. The sample lists over 200,000 clones; less than 90% were seen once. The CDR3 runs 15 residues. The J segment lost 6 bases and the V segment lost 9 bases, leaving 8 bases of the junction unmatched. Germline V gene sequence: CDR1 KGHDR, CDR2 SFDVKD. The chain couples TRBV24-1 to TRBJ1-5; the match to TRBD1 covers 12 bases. The source of this sequence is a man in his forties or fifties with active or convalescent COVID-19. The sample taken for sequencing was peripheral blood. CDR3 residues: CATQGQGAGGQPQHF. The CDR3 DNA reads as TGTGCCACCCAGGGACAGGGGGCTGGCGGTCAGCCCCAGCATTTT.